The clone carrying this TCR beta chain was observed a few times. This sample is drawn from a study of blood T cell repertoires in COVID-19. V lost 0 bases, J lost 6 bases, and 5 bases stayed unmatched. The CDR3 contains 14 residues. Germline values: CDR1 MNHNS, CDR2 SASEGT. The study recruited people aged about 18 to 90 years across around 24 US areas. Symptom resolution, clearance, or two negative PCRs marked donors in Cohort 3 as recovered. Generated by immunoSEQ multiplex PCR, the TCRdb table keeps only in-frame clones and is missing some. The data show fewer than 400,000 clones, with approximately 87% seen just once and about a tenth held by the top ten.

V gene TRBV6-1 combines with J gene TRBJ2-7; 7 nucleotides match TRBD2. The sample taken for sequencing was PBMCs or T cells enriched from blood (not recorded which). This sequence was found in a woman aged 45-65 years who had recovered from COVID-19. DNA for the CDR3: TGTGCCAGCAGTGAAGCCAGACTAGCTTTCGAGCAGTACTTC. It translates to CASSEARLAFEQYF.